Presented here are 4 T cell receptor beta chains from one specimen sequenced in a study of cytomegalovirus exposure and HLA in healthy donors. This PCR relied on a set of 60 Vbeta primers and 13 Jbeta primers. Libraries were prepared by immunoSEQ multiplex PCR; TCRdb keeps only in-frame clonotypes and omits some of them. In the table there are approximately 140,000 clones, around 79% of which are singletons. Source material: PBMCs. All receptors derive from a human donor in good health.

In this sample, this clone turned up once. V gene TRBV29-1 combines with J gene TRBJ1-1; 7 bases align to TRBD1. Per the germline V gene, CDR1 is SQVTM and CDR2 is ANQGSEA. Trimming cost V 5 bases and J 6 bases; bases outside gene matches: 9. CDR3 size: 13 residues. In nucleotides, the CDR3 is TGCAGCGTTCTCGACAGGGTGATCGCTGAAGCTTTCTTT. Translating gives CSVLDRVIAEAFF.

The CDR3 protein is CASSYRQGGEQFF. For the CDR3, the DNA is TGTGCCAGCAGTTACCGACAGGGCGGTGAGCAGTTCTTC. The chain carries TRBV6-6 and TRBJ2-1; TRBD1 matches at 7 bases. The CDR3 is made up of 13 amino acids. V gave up 2 bases and J gave up 9 bases; unmatched junction bases: 4. Germline CDR1 reads MNHNY; CDR2 reads SVGAGI (reference sequence).

V usage is TRBV10-3 and J usage is TRBJ1-1, with TRBD1 matching 9 bases. This CDR3 has 15 residues. From germline, CDR1 is ENHRY and CDR2 SYGVKD. Trimming at V came to 6 bases and at J to 4 bases, leaving 9 bases not matched to a gene. Here the CDR3 DNA reads TGTGCCATCAGCGACGACAGGGGGAAGGGCACTGAAGCTTTCTTT. Protein: CAISDDRGKGTEAFF.

The chain employs TRBV27 and TRBJ2-7; no firm D call. The germline CDR1 and CDR2 sequences are MNHEY and SMNVEV (reference sequence). The CDR3 is 15 amino acids. Trimming cost V 10 bases and J 2 bases, with 21 bases left between them. This CDR3 is CATTALLAGTYEQYF. Written as DNA, the CDR3 is TGTGCCACCACCGCCCTATTGGCAGGAACCTACGAGCAGTACTTC.